This T cell receptor beta chain is from a study of shared clonotypes between healthy human individuals (dated by TCRdb to about 2020). A note on the overall study: The cohort comprised a couple of women and three men aged 18 to 49 years. For each donor, CD4 naive and CD4 memory were each given three plates, CD8 naive was given two plates, and CD8 memory was given one plate. The study deeply sequenced blood TCR repertoires of about 5 healthy adults to estimate repertoire size and the extent of clonotype sharing between individuals. Different laboratories and diverse techniques were used to prepare libraries and sequence TCR repertoires, to increase sequencing depth and limit assay-specific biases. Each donor's leukapheresis produced roughly between roughly 0.9 and 8.9 billion PBMCs. What the research found in general, with its limitations: Even with the large sequencing depth, rarefaction of the sorted-subset datasets indicated that sequencing was incomplete. Sampling was limited to blood, and TCR repertoires in tissue likely differ from TCR repertoires in blood. Pairwise subsampling led to the expectation that sequencing depth would affect the degree of clonotype sharing among donors. When a handful of donors were compared, the shared fraction of clonotypes was 5% to 6.5% for naive CD4, 3.5% to 4% for naive CD8, 2.3% for memory CD4, and 0.35% to 0.5% for memory CD8. Naive subsets generally had larger estimated clonotype richness than memory subsets. Higher generation probabilities were observed for clonotypes shared by all four sorted-subset donors than for non-shared clonotypes. Because the study included a small number of donors, the genetic and exposure-history diversity represented was limited.

Using the deep immunoSEQ assay, TCR CDR3 regions were amplified from genomic DNA by multiplex PCR. For each cell subset, the extracted genomic DNA was distributed evenly across all wells of several immunoSEQ 96-well plates, and each plate served as one replicate. For sorted subsets, about 0.2 ug genomic DNA, equal to some 30,000 T cell genomes, was loaded into each replicate PCR. The purified libraries were quantified using a Qubit 3.0 fluorometer, sized with a Bioanalyzer 2100, and then quantified again using the KAPA Library Quantification kit. Every immunoSEQ 96-well plate was sequenced on a separate single-read 150-cycle Illumina NextSeq 550 flow cell. In the original analysis: Because only junctional sequences without quality scores were contained in the immunoSEQ output, filtering matching that applied to full-length reads could not be performed. Sequences were annotated with PyIR, a Python wrapper for IgBLAST v1.9, and V/J genes and CDR3 were assigned using IMGT germline references. Reads with weak V/J assignments (E-value above 1e-6), missing CDR3, stop codons, out-of-frame junctions, or ambiguous translated residues were removed. V3J clonotypes were defined as sequences sharing the same inferred V gene, J gene, and CDR3 amino acid sequence. Percentage overlap between repertoires was computed as shared unique clonotypes divided by the size of the smaller repertoire. RTK rarefaction, the Chao1 estimator, and Recon v2.1 estimates of unobserved clonotypes were used to assess repertoire richness. For all TCRbeta clonotypes obtained by the gDNA method from four donors, generation probabilities were computed with OLGA. TCRdb stores this immuneACCESS table with in-frame sequences only. Part of the clones is absent; in the studies checked, under half of the shortfall reflects unresolved V genes, and no reason is known for the rest. V, J and clone size are taken as reported in that table, and D and trimming were inferred from the DNA itself. For this sample there are some 2.1 million clones; 90% to 95% appear just once. Under 2% of the sample rests with the top ten.

CD8 naive samples consisted of CD45RO-negative cells that were positively selected for CCR7, yielding a CD45RA+CCR7+ population without TemRA cells. The donors were healthy, HIV-negative adults with no recently reported acute infections or vaccinations. Every donor was a Caucasian adult living in Nashville, Tennessee, USA. Blood was obtained by leukapheresis, after which PBMCs were separated by Ficoll-Histopaque density gradient centrifugation and cryopreserved in liquid nitrogen vapor phase. Purity and quantity of every magnetically sorted T cell population were checked by analytical flow cytometry. From each sorted fraction, genomic DNA was isolated and quantified by UV absorbance on a Nanodrop 2000c. A remark on this clone: The target of this receptor is not known. Base qualities are not provided; no much larger clone lies one nucleotide away.

Sequencing was done on a sample of naive CD8+ T cells from PBMCs. Reading the label with the study, this specimen's cell subset or site is: CD45RA+CCR7+. The source is a man younger than 35 in good health. Some clones in this sample may be carry-over from other donors' samples.

The nucleotide sequence reads TGTGCCAGCAGTTACGACGCGCACAGCACAGATACGCAGTATTTT. Its protein is CASSYDAHSTDTQYF. The rearrangement combines TRBV6-5 with TRBJ2-3; the D gene assignment is ambiguous. V is shortened by 2 bases, J by 0 bases, and the region joining them spans 9 bases. Its CDR3 holds 15 amino acids, cysteine through phenylalanine. Only CDR3 DNA remains: 45 bases, in frame from the first base. The germline V gene provides CDR1 MNHEY and CDR2 SVGAGI.